This TCR beta chain was documented in a study of T cells in Graves' hyperthyroidism and ophthalmopathy. Study observations and caveats: Progression to ophthalmopathy was predicted a median of approximately 6.4 months early.

This clonotype was seen more than once but under ten times. Its antigen is unidentified. This CDR3 region has 16 residues. Per the germline V gene, CDR1 is MNHEY and CDR2 is SVGEGT. Trimming took 7 bases from V and 8 from J, leaving 25 bases between them. TCR beta CDR3 regions were amplified from RNA. RT-PCR in the first round (using the HTBI primer set) targeted the TCR CDR3. MiXCR, applied by TCRdb to the multiplex PCR reads, yields one record per CDR3 protein. Among 350,000 or so distinct CDR3 sequences, roughly 18% were seen once, and the ten largest hold less than 65%. The hyperthyroidism was newly diagnosed and had lasted under 2 months; the patients were aged 18 to 65. The study based diagnoses on clinical symptoms, serum thyroxine and TRAb, thyroid ultrasound and orbital computed tomography.

The receptor's source is a woman aged 45-60 years with Graves' hyperthyroidism. Sequenced material: blood. This chain uses TRBV6-2 or TRBV6-3 with TRBJ2-3, with D possibly called TRBD1 or TRBD2 (6 bases each). CDR3: CASTSGDSWERVTQYF. DNA for the CDR3: TGTGCCAGCACTTCAGGGGACTCTTGGGAAAGGGTTACGCAGTATTTT.